This entry describes one T cell receptor beta chain. The antigen is undetermined. TCR beta CDR3 regions were amplified from RNA transcripts. The HTBI primer set served for first-round RT-PCR of the TCR CDR3. TCRdb analysed the multiplex PCR reads with MiXCR anew, one entry per CDR3 protein. The table has around 660,000 distinct CDR3 sequences, just under 45% seen once. This sample is part of a study of T cells in Graves' hyperthyroidism and ophthalmopathy. Study outcomes and limitations: Blood held most thyroid clonotypes expanded above 0.001 frequency. In the analysis, a 13 V-J model separated ophthalmopathy from stable hyperthyroidism.

The receptor was derived from an adult man with Graves' disease, either hyperthyroidism or ophthalmopathy (not recorded which). The sample taken for sequencing was peripheral blood or thyroid tissue (not recorded which).

Here the CDR3 reads CASRDRVAPYQETQYF. CDR3 in DNA: TGTGCTAGCCGGGACAGGGTGGCTCCGTACCAAGAGACCCAGTACTTC. The rearrangement uses TRBV25-1 and TRBJ2-5, with 9 bases identical to TRBD1. CDR3 length: 16 residues. Germline assignment: CDR1 MGHDK and CDR2 SYGVNS.